This TCR beta chain was documented in a study of T cells after yellow fever vaccination. Study as a whole: For low cell numbers, libraries were made with SMART-Seq v4 Ultra Low Input.

Findings and caveats of the study: On re-exposure, the response was weaker but peaked faster, at day 5 versus 15. Booster sampling recovered most clones from primary vaccination (less than 97% CD4, 88% CD8).

V lost 6 bases, J lost 5 bases, and 9 bases stayed unmatched. The CDR3 consists of 15 residues. TCRdb ran MiXCR on the 5' RACE reads and lists one entry per CDR3 protein. The top ten clones hold under 0.8% of a sample with over 120,000 distinct CDR3 sequences, approximately 6.6% of them seen once. This clonotype appeared many times. Its matching antigen is unknown. The source was CD4+ T cells sorted from PBMCs, collected 10 days after the yellow fever booster vaccination. The clonotype was recovered from a man aged 25 to 40 who received the YFV17D yellow fever vaccine. The chain links TRBV12-3 or TRBV12-4 to TRBJ2-2; 7 bases fit TRBD2. This CDR3 is CASSPSLAQTGELFF. The CDR3, as DNA: TGTGCCAGCAGCCCCTCACTAGCGCAAACCGGGGAGCTGTTTTTT.